This TCR beta chain was documented in a study of blood T cell repertoires in COVID-19. Across the whole study: Some COVID-19 samples were acute and others convalescent; all came from the United States, Italy and Spain.

V lost 1 base and J lost 5, with 8 bases in between. Germline values: CDR1 KGHSH, CDR2 LQKENI. The CDR3 extends over 13 amino acids. The data were produced by immunoSEQ multiplex PCR, yet TCRdb's version contains in-frame clones alone and is incomplete. The sample lists roughly 170,000 clones; 88% were seen once. The rearrangement uses TRBV18 and TRBJ1-1, with a possible D match to TRBD1 (6 bases). This TCR came from a man in his fifties or sixties with acute or convalescent COVID-19. The sequencing sample was made of peripheral blood. The CDR3, as DNA: TGTGCCAGCTCACCACAGGGGGAAACTGAAGCTTTCTTT. It codes for CASSPQGETEAFF.